The 20 T cell receptor beta chains below all came from one sample that was sequenced in a study of blood T cell repertoires in COVID-19. The protocol was immunoSEQ multiplex PCR, while the TCRdb copy is restricted to in-frame clones and leaves out a portion. The table lists a few hundred thousand clones, 80% to 90% of them singletons, with roughly a tenth in the top ten. Material: PBMCs or T cells enriched from blood (not recorded which). These receptors were taken from a woman aged 45-65 years who had recovered from COVID-19.

Written as DNA, the CDR3 is TGTGCCAGCAGCTTGGTGGTACAGGGCTCCGGGGAGCTGTTTTTT. This encodes CASSLVVQGSGELFF. This sequence joins TRBV5-5 and TRBJ2-2; possibly TRBD1 for D (6 bases). This CDR3 has 15 residues. Between the trimmed V and J ends, which lost 0 bases and 6 bases, there was a span of 12 bases. Germline V gene data show CDR1 as SGHKS and CDR2 as YYEKEE (reference sequence). Full variable domain (missing parts from reference TRBV5-5 and TRBJ2-2): DAGVTQSPTHLIKTRGQQVTLRCSPISGHKSVSWYQQVLGQGPQFIFQYYEKEERGRGNFPDRFSARQFPNYSSELNVNALLLGDSALYLCASSLVVQGSGELFFGEGSRLTVL.

This chain links TRBV19 with TRBJ1-3; D call uncertain. Germline CDR1 and CDR2: LNHDA and SQIVND (reference sequence). The CDR3 contains 13 residues. V was trimmed by 3 bases and J by 8 bases, leaving 11 bases between them. The CDR3 loop reads CASSITRRDTIYF. CDR3 nucleotides: TGTGCCAGTAGTATTACCAGGCGGGACACCATATATTTT. Full variable domain (remainder filled in from reference TRBV19 and TRBJ1-3): DGGITQSPKYLFRKEGQNVTLSCEQNLNHDAMYWYRQDPGQGLRLIYYSQIVNDFQKGDIAEGYSVSREKKESFPLTVTSAQKNPTAFYLCASSITRRDTIYFGEGSWLTVV.

The V gene is TRBV6-2 or TRBV6-3, the J gene TRBJ1-5; 7 nucleotides match TRBD1. Germline lookup yields CDR1 MNHEY and CDR2 SVGEGT. Trimming cost V 6 bases and J 0 bases; bases outside gene matches: 14. CDR3 length equals 18 residues. The CDR3 protein is CASSPTGQTVHSNQPQHF. CDR3 nucleotide sequence: TGTGCCAGCAGCCCCACGGGACAGACAGTTCATAGCAATCAGCCCCAGCATTTT.

The V call is TRBV3-1 (or the pseudogene TRBV3-2), the J call TRBJ2-3, with D unclear. The CDR3 extends over 14 amino acids. The germline V gene has CDR1 LGHDT and CDR2 YNNKEL (reference sequence). V lost 3 bases, J lost 3 bases, and 10 bases lay in between. CDR3: CASSQQRSTDTQYF. The CDR3 nucleotides read TGTGCCAGCAGCCAGCAACGGTCAACAGATACGCAGTATTTT.

This clone was detected only once. V gene TRBV5-1 combines with J gene TRBJ1-1; possible D gene TRBD1, 5 bases. The germline V gene has CDR1 SGHRS and CDR2 YFSETQ. V was cut by 3 bases and J by 0 bases, with 9 bases left in between. This CDR3 spans 14 amino acids. The CDR3 DNA reads as TGCGCCAGCAGCTGGACGGACATGAACACTGAAGCTTTCTTT. Protein sequence: CASSWTDMNTEAFF.

This chain uses TRBV24-1 with TRBJ2-2; D remains ambiguous. CDR1 is KGHDR, CDR2 SFDVKD, per germline. This CDR3 region has 13 residues. V shed 8 bases and J shed 4 bases, with 10 bases lying between them. This CDR3 is CATKKESTGELFF. Here the CDR3 DNA reads TGTGCCACCAAGAAAGAGAGCACCGGGGAGCTGTTTTTT.

This chain joins TRBV27 and TRBJ2-3; D uncertain. The CDR3 covers 15 residues. The germline V gene has CDR1 MNHEY and CDR2 SMNVEV (reference sequence). Trimming took off 5 bases at V and 4 bases at J, with 16 bases between the two ends. The CDR3 nucleotides are TGTGCCAGCAGTGGCCGGGTCCTATCCGCAGATACGCAGTATTTT. Translated: CASSGRVLSADTQYF.

As DNA, the CDR3 is TGTGCCTGGAGAGGTTCCATCCATGGTAGGACTACTAACTATGGCTACACCTTC. Its protein is CAWRGSIHGRTTNYGYTF. The V gene is TRBV30, the J gene TRBJ1-2; D is undetermined. Germline V gene sequence: CDR1 GTSNPN, CDR2 SVGIG (reference sequence). V was trimmed by 3 bases and J by 0 bases, leaving 23 bases between them. CDR3 length equals 18 residues. Full variable domain (missing parts from reference TRBV30 and TRBJ1-2): SQTIHQWPATLVQPVGSPLSLECTVEGTSNPNLYWYRQAAGRGLQLLFYSVGIGQISSEVPQNLSASRPQDRQFILSSKKLLLSDSGFYLCAWRGSIHGRTTNYGYTFGSGTRLTVV.

This chain joins TRBV28 and TRBJ1-3, with 7 bases matching TRBD1. This CDR3 contains 17 residues. The germline gives CDR1 MDHEN, CDR2 SYDVKM. The junction had 12 bases not matched to a gene; V was cut back by 4 bases and J by 3 bases. The CDR3 loop reads CASSSSRTGLGGNTIYF. The DNA of the CDR3 is TGTGCCAGCAGTTCATCCCGGACAGGACTTGGTGGAAACACCATATATTTT.

In this sample, this clone turned up once. The rearrangement links TRBV6-1 to TRBJ1-2; D is possibly TRBD1 (5 bases). The CDR3 extends over 15 amino acids. V was cut by 2 bases and J by 7 bases, with 17 bases left in between. Looked up from germline, CDR1 is MNHNS and CDR2 is SASEGT. CDR3 sequence reads: CASSELDPTRGGYTF. DNA for the CDR3: TGTGCCAGCAGTGAACTGGACCCCACAAGGGGTGGCTACACCTTC.

J is TRBJ2-1 and V is TRBV7-9; TRBD2 matches 11 bases. The CDR3 has 13 amino acids. Germline assignment: CDR1 SEHNR and CDR2 FQNEAQ (reference sequence). The V and J ends lost 5 bases and 7 bases, in that order; junction bases with no gene match: 1. The DNA for the CDR3 is TGTGCCAGCAGCCGACTAGCGGGGAATGAGCAGTTCTTC. Its protein product is CASSRLAGNEQFF.

This clone was seen a few times. This chain connects TRBV11-1 to TRBJ2-5; 9 bases map to TRBD2. Trimming cost V 7 bases and J 0 bases; bases outside gene matches: 6. Germline loops: CDR1 SGHAT, CDR2 FQDESV (reference sequence). The CDR3 extends over 15 amino acids. CDR3 nucleotide sequence: TGTGCCAGCACGCCTAGCGGGGCGTACCAAGAGACCCAGTACTTC. Translating it yields CASTPSGAYQETQYF.

This chain links TRBV7-9 with TRBJ2-2, with D maybe TRBD1 (6 bases). V lost 5 bases to trimming and J lost 7 bases, with 8 bases between them. The CDR3 extends over 12 amino acids. CDR1 is SEHNR and CDR2 is FQNEAQ in the germline V gene (reference sequence). CDR3 bases: TGTGCCAGCAGCAAGGGGGTCGGGGAGCTGTTTTTT. It translates to CASSKGVGELFF.

For the CDR3, the DNA is TGTGCCAGCAGCCAAATTACAGGGCCCACTGGAAACACCATATATTTT. Amino acids: CASSQITGPTGNTIYF. The chain employs TRBV3-1 (or the pseudogene TRBV3-2) and TRBJ1-3, with D maybe TRBD1 (6 bases). The CDR3 is made up of 16 amino acids. Germline V gene lookup returns CDR1 LGHDT and CDR2 YNNKEL (reference sequence). Trimming shortened V by 2 bases and J by 2 bases, and 13 bases separated the two germline ends.

The chain recombines TRBV5-1 with TRBJ2-3; 10 nucleotides line up with TRBD2. CDR3 length: 16 residues. Germline values: CDR1 SGHRS, CDR2 YFSETQ. V lost 4 bases to trimming and J lost 4 bases; unmatched junction nucleotides: 9. CDR3 nucleotides: TGCGCCAGCAGCCTCCAAGCGGGGGGGCCCTCAGATACGCAGTATTTT. Protein sequence: CASSLQAGGPSDTQYF.

Only a few counts were recorded for this clone. The chain links TRBV4-2 to TRBJ2-7; D is unclear. V was trimmed by 0 bases and J by 4 bases, leaving 7 bases between them. Germline V CDR1 and CDR2: LGHNA, YNFKEQ. The CDR3 is 13 residues long. This CDR3 reads CASSQDRGYEQYF. The CDR3 nucleotides are TGTGCCAGCAGCCAAGATCGAGGATACGAGCAGTACTTC.

This chain uses TRBV30 with TRBJ1-2; TRBD1 matches 8 bases. In germline, CDR1 is GTSNPN, CDR2 SVGIG (reference sequence). CDR3 length equals 12 residues. V was clipped by 5 bases and J by 7 bases; unmatched bases: 6. CDR3 nucleotides: TGTGCCTGGCTGGACGGACAGGGTGGCTACACCTTC. Amino acids: CAWLDGQGGYTF.

This chain connects TRBV5-5 to TRBJ1-4; 9 bases match TRBD1. V lost 2 bases to trimming and J lost 8 bases; unmatched junction nucleotides: 4. The CDR3 totals 14 residues. CDR1 and CDR2 from the germline V gene are SGHKS and YYEKEE (reference sequence). CDR3 sequence reads: CASSFGTGWEKLFF. CDR3 nucleotide sequence: TGTGCCAGCAGCTTCGGGACAGGGTGGGAAAAACTGTTTTTT.

The count of this clone is one. The gene calls are TRBV7-2 and TRBJ1-1; a possible D gene is TRBD1 (6 bases). The CDR3 spans 13 residues. Germline V gene sequence: CDR1 SGHTA, CDR2 FQGNSA. V dropped 3 bases and J dropped 7 bases, with 12 bases sitting between them. The CDR3 region is CASSFRQDSEAFF. The DNA for the CDR3 is TGTGCCAGCAGCTTTAGACAGGACAGTGAAGCTTTCTTT.

The chain employs TRBV19 and TRBJ1-3; 8 bases match TRBD1. The CDR3 is made up of 16 amino acids. The V gene end was trimmed by 6 bases and the J gene end by 0 bases; junction bases not matched to a gene: 7. Germline lookup yields CDR1 LNHDA and CDR2 SQIVND (reference sequence). In DNA form, the CDR3 reads TGTGCCAGTAGCTCGGACAGGGTCTCCTCTGGAAACACCATATATTTT. Protein product: CASSSDRVSSGNTIYF.